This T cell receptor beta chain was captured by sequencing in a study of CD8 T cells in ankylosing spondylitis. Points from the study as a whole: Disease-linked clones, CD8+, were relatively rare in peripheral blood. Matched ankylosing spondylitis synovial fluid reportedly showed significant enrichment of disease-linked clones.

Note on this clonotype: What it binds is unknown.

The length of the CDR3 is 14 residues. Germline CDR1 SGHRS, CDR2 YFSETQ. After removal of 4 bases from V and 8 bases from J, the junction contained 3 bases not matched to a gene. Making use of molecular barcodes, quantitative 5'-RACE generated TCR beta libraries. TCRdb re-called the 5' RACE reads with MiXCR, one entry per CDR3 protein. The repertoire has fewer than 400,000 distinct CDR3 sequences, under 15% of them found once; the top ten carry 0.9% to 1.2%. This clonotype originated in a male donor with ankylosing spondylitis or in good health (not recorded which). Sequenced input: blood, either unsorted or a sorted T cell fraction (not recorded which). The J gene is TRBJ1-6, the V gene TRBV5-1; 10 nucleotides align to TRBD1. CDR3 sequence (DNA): TGCGCCAGCAGCCGTGGACAGGGGGATTCACCCCTCCACTTT. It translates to CASSRGQGDSPLHF.